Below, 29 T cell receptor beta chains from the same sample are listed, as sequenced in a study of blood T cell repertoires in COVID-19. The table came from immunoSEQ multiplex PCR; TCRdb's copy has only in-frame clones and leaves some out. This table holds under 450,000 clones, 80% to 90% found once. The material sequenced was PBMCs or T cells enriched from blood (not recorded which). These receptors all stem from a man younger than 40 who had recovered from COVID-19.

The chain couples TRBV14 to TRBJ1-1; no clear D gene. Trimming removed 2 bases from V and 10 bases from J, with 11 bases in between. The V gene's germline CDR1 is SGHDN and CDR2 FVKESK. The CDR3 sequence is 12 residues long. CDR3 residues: CASSQSQDRAFF. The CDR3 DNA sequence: TGTGCCAGCAGCCAATCCCAGGATCGAGCTTTCTTT.

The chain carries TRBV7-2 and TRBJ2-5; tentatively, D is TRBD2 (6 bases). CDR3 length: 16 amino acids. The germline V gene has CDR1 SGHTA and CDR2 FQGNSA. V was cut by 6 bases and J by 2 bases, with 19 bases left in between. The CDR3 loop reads CASSSRMDYWQETQYF. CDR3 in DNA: TGTGCCAGCAGTTCTCGTATGGACTACTGGCAAGAGACCCAGTACTTC.

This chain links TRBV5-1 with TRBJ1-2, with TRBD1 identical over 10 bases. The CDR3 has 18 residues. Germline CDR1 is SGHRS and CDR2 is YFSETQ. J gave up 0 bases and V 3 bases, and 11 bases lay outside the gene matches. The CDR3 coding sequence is TGCGCCAGCAGCTGGAGCCGGGACAGGGGAGCCTCTAACTATGGCTACACCTTC. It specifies CASSWSRDRGASNYGYTF.

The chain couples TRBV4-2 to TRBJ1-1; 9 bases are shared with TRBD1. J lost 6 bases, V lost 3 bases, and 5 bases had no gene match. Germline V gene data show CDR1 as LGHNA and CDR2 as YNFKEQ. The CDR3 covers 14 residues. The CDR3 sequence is CASSQQTGGPEAFF. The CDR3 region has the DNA TGTGCCAGCAGCCAGCAAACAGGGGGCCCTGAAGCTTTCTTT.

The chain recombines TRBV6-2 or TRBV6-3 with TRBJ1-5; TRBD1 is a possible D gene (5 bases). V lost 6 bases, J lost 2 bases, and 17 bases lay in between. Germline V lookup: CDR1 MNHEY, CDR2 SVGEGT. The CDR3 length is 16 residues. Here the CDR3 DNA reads TGTGCCAGCAGCCCGCTAGGCAGGGAGGGCAATCAGCCCCAGCATTTT. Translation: CASSPLGREGNQPQHF.

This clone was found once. Written as DNA, the CDR3 is TGTGCCAGCAGTTACGTAGCGTCCCAAGAGACCCAGTACTTC. This gives the protein CASSYVASQETQYF. The chain couples TRBV6-5 to TRBJ2-5, with D maybe TRBD2 (5 bases). The CDR3 length is 14 residues. The germline V gene has CDR1 MNHEY and CDR2 SVGAGI. V was clipped by 2 bases and J by 1 base, with 8 bases between them.

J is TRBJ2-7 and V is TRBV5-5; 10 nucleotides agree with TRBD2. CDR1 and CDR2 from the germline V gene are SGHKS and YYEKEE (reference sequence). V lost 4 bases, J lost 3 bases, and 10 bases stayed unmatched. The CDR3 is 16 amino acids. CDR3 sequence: CASSLLGSGGGYEQYF. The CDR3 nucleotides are TGTGCCAGCAGCCTCCTAGGGAGCGGGGGGGGCTACGAGCAGTACTTC.

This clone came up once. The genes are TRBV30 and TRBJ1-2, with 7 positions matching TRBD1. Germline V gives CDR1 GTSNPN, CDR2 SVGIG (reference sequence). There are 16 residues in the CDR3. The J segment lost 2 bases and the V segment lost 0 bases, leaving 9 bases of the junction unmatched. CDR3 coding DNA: TGTGCCTGGAGTGTCCTAGGGGGCAGTAAGAACTATGGCTACACCTTC. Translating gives CAWSVLGGSKNYGYTF.

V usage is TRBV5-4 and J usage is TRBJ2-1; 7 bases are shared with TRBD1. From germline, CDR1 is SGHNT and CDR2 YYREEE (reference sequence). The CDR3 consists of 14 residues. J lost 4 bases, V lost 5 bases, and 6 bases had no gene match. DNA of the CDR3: TGTGCCAGCAGGGTCGAGACAGGGTACAATGAGCAGTTCTTC. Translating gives CASRVETGYNEQFF.

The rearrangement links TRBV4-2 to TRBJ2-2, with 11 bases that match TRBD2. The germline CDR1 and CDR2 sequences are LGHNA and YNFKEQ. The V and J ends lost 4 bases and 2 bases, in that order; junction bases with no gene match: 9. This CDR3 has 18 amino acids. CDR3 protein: CASSRDRLAGYNTGELFF. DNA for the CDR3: TGTGCCAGCAGCCGGGACAGACTAGCGGGGTATAACACCGGGGAGCTGTTTTTT.

CDR3 nucleotide sequence: TGTGCCAGCAGCTCCGAGAGCGGCAGGGGCTACGAGCAGTACTTC. Translated: CASSSESGRGYEQYF. The chain joins TRBV11-3 to TRBJ2-7; D is perhaps TRBD1 (6 bases). This CDR3 is 15 amino acids long. Germline V gene lookup returns CDR1 SGHNT and CDR2 YENEEA. V gave up 4 bases and J gave up 3 bases, with 16 bases separating them.

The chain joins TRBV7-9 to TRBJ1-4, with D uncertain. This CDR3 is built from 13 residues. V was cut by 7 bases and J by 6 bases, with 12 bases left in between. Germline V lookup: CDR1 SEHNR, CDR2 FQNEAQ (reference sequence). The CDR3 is CASTNGDDEKLFF. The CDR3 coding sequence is TGTGCCAGCACCAACGGGGATGATGAAAAACTGTTTTTT.

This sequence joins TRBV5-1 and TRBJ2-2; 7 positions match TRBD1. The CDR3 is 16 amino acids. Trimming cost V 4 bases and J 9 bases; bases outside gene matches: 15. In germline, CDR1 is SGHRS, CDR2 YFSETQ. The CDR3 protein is CASSTGQDKVSRELFF. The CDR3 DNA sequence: TGCGCCAGCAGCACCGGACAGGACAAGGTGTCCCGGGAGCTGTTTTTT.

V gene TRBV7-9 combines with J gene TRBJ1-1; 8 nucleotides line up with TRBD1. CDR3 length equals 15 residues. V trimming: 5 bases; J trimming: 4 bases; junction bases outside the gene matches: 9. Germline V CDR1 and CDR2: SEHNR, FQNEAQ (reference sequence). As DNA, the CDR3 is TGTGCCAGCAGCGGCACAGGGGGTTTGGTCACTGAAGCTTTCTTT. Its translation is CASSGTGGLVTEAFF. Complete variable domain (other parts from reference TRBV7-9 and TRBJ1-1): DTGVSQNPRHKITKRGQNVTFRCDPISEHNRLYWYRQTLGQGPEFLTYFQNEAQLEKSRLLSDRFSAERPKGSFSTLEIQRTEQGDSAMYLCASSGTGGLVTEAFFGQGTRLTVV.

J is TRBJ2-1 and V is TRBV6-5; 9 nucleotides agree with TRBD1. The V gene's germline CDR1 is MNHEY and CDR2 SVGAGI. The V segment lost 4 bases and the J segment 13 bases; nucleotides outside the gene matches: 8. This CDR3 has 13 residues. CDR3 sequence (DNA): TGTGCCAGCAGTTGGGGGACAGGGAGACGACAGTTCTTC. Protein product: CASSWGTGRRQFF.

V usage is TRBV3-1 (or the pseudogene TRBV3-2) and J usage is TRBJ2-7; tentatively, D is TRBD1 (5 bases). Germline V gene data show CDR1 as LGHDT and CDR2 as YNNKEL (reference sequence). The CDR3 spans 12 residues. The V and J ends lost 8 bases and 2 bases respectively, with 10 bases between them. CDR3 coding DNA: TGTGCCAGCGGGGCAGTTCCCTACGAGCAGTACTTC. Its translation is CASGAVPYEQYF.

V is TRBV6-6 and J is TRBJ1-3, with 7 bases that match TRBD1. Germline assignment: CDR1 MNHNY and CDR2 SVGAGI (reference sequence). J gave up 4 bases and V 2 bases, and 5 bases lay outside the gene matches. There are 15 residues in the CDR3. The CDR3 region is CASSYDRVTGNTIYF. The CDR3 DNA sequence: TGTGCCAGCAGTTACGACAGGGTGACCGGAAACACCATATATTTT.

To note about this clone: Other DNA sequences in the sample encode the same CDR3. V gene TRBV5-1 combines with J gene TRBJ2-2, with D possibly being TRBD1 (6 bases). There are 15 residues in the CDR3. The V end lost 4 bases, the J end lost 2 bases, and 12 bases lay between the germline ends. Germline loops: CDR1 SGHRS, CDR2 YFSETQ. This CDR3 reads CASSLRTANTGELFF. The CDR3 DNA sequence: TGCGCCAGCAGCCTGAGGACAGCCAACACCGGGGAGCTGTTTTTT. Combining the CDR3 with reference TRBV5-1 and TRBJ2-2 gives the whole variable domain KAGVTQTPRYLIKTRGQQVTLSCSPISGHRSVSWYQQTPGQGLQFLFEYFSETQRNKGNFPGRFSGRQFSNSRSEMNVSTLELGDSALYLCASSLRTANTGELFFGEGSRLTVL.

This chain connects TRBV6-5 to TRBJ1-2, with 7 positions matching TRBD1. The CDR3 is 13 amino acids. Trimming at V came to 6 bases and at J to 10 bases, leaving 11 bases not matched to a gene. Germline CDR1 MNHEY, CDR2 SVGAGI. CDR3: CASSEEGAPHYTF. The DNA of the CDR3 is TGTGCCAGCAGCGAGGAGGGGGCCCCTCACTACACCTTC.

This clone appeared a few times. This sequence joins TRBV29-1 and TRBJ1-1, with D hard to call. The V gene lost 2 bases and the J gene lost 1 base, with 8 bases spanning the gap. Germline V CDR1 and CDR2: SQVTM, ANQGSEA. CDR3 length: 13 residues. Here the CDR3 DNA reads TGCAGCGTTGAACCCGGAGCGAACACTGAAGCTTTCTTT. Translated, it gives CSVEPGANTEAFF.

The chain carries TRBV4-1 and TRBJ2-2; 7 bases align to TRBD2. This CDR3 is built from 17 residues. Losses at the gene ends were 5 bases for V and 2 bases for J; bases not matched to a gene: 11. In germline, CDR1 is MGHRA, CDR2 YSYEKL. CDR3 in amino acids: CASSAQTSEGNTGELFF. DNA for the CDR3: TGCGCCAGCAGCGCCCAAACTAGCGAGGGTAACACCGGGGAGCTGTTTTTT.

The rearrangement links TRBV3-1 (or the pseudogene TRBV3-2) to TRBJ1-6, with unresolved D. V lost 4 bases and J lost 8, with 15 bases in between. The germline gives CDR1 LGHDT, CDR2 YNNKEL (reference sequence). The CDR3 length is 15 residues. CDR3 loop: CASSLHQPGDSPLHF. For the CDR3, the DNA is TGTGCCAGCAGCCTTCACCAGCCCGGGGATTCACCCCTCCACTTT.

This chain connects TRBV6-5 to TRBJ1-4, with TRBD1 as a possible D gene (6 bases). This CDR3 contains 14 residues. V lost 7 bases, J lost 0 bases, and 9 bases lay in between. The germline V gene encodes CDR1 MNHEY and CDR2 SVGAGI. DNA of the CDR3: TGTGCCAGCAATCGACAGGCAACTAATGAAAAACTGTTTTTT. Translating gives CASNRQATNEKLFF.

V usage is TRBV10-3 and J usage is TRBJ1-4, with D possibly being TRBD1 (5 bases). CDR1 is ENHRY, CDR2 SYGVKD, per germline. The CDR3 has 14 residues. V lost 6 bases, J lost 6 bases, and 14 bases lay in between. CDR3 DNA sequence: TGTGCCATCAGAAGGGGCCCGGGGGATGAAAAACTGTTTTTT. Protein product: CAIRRGPGDEKLFF.

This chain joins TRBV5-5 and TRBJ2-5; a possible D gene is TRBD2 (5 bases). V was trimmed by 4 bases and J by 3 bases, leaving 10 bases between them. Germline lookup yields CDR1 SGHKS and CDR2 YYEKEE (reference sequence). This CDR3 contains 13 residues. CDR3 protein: CASSPPGKETQYF. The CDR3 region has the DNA TGTGCCAGCAGCCCCCCGGGGAAAGAGACCCAGTACTTC.

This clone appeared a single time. This CDR3 is CASSVAETSARGTQYF. The CDR3 nucleotides read TGTGCCAGCAGCGTAGCTGAGACTAGCGCCCGCGGCACGCAGTATTTT. The chain recombines TRBV9 with TRBJ2-3, with TRBD2 matching 8 bases. This CDR3 spans 16 amino acids. V dropped 0 bases and J dropped 9; count of bases not matched to a gene: 12. From germline, CDR1 is SGDLS and CDR2 YYNGEE.

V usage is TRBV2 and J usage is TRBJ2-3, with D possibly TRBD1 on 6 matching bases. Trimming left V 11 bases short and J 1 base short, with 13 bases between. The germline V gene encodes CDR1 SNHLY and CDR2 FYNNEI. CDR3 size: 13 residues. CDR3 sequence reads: CAVPGHRTDTQYF. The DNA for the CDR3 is TGTGCCGTCCCGGGACATCGCACAGATACGCAGTATTTT.

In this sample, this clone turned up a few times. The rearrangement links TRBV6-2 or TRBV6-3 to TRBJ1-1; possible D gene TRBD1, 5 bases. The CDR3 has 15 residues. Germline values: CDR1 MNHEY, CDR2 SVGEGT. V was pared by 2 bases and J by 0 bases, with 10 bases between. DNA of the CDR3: TGTGCCAGCAGTTACAGGGGCCCAATGAACACTGAAGCTTTCTTT. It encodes CASSYRGPMNTEAFF.

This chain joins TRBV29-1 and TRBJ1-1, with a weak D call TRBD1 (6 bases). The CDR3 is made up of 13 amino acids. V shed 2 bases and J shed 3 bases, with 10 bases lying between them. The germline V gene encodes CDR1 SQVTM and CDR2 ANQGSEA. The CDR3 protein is CSVEQGSYTEAFF. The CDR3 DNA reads TGCAGCGTTGAACAGGGGTCCTACACTGAAGCTTTCTTT.